This T cell receptor (beta chain) derives from a study of T cell responses to AZD1222 COVID-19 vaccine. Study-wide results and limits: Donor demographics were predominantly white British with a female majority; clonal diversity may be underestimated. Once two AZD1222 doses were given, Spike-specific TCR breadth and depth went up.

Note on this clone: Its target is not known.

Germline-derived CDR1 and CDR2 are MNHEY and SVGEGT. The CDR3 contains 15 residues. Germline trimming cut 5 bases from V and 3 bases from J; bases unmatched to any gene: 9. Profiled with immunoSEQ multiplex PCR; TCRdb holds only in-frame clones, not every one. The sample holds more than 110,000 clones. This sequence was found in an adult in good health. J is TRBJ1-1 and V is TRBV6-2 or TRBV6-3; 7 bases are a match to TRBD1. The sample comprised peripheral blood. The CDR3 DNA follows: TGTGCCAGCAGTGACCGGACAGGCGTCGACACTGAAGCTTTCTTT. It encodes CASSDRTGVDTEAFF.